Below are 5 T cell receptor beta chains sequenced from a single sample in a study of T-cell memory formation after mild COVID-19. MiXCR, run by TCRdb on the 5' RACE reads, gives a single entry per CDR3 protein. This table has roughly 310,000 distinct CDR3 sequences, about a sixth appearing once. Sequencing was carried out using PBMCs or a T cell subset sorted from them (not recorded which). Receptors were obtained from a man aged 18 to 35 who had mild COVID-19 (a few samples of this study predate the infection). Cell type and time point are not known.

This clonotype occurred many times. This chain's CDR3 is CASSQRQGANEQYF. CDR3 in DNA: TGTGCCAGCAGCCAAAGACAGGGGGCCAACGAGCAGTACTTC. The rearrangement links TRBV12-3 or TRBV12-4 to TRBJ2-7, with 10 bases that match TRBD1. J gave up 5 bases and V 6 bases, and 7 bases lay outside the gene matches. There are 14 residues in the CDR3.

This rearrangement joins TRBV9 to TRBJ2-1, with TRBD2 matching 15 bases. The CDR3 totals 15 residues. V shed 5 bases and J 6 bases; nucleotides not matched to a gene: 3. Germline CDR1 is SGDLS and CDR2 is YYNGEE. The chain's CDR3 is CASRSGLAGGNEQFF. CDR3 in DNA: TGTGCCAGCAGGTCGGGACTAGCGGGGGGCAATGAGCAGTTCTTC.

The V call is TRBV20-1, the J call TRBJ2-6; no clear D. The length of the CDR3 is 13 residues. V was shortened by 5 bases and J by 5 bases, with 10 bases between the two germline ends. Germline V gene sequence: CDR1 DFQATT, CDR2 SNEGSKA (reference sequence). This chain's CDR3 is CSAGTLWANVLTF. The DNA for the CDR3 is TGCAGTGCTGGCACCCTCTGGGCCAACGTCCTGACTTTC.

There are a few counts of this clonotype. The CDR3 region has the DNA TGTGCCAGCAGCGTAGAGGGCAGGGACACAGATACGCAGTATTTT. Encoded protein: CASSVEGRDTDTQYF. V usage is TRBV9 and J usage is TRBJ2-3, with D possibly matching TRBD1 (5 bases). The CDR3 length is 15 residues. Trimming cost V 0 bases and J 2 bases, with 10 bases left between them. The V gene's germline CDR1 is SGDLS and CDR2 YYNGEE. The entire variable domain, with the rest obtained from reference TRBV9 and TRBJ2-3, is as follows: DSGVTQTPKHLITATGQRVTLRCSPRSGDLSVYWYQQSLDQGLQFLIQYYNGEERAKGNILERFSAQQFPDLHSELNLSSLELGDSALYFCASSVEGRDTDTQYFGPGTRLTVL.

This clonotype was seen only a few times. The chain has TRBV6-2 or TRBV6-3 and TRBJ1-2; TRBD1 might be the D (5 bases). Trimming removed 8 bases at V and 8 bases at J, with 18 bases between. Germline CDR1 and CDR2: MNHEY and SVGEGT. This CDR3 is built from 13 residues. The DNA for the CDR3 is TGTGCCAGCTCCGCCAGGGCGGGTCACGGCTACACCTTC. Translation gives CASSARAGHGYTF.